Detailed here is one T cell receptor beta chain. No antigen is known for it. These data come from a study of OX40 agonist ivuxolimab in advanced cancers. Study-wide results and caveats: Expanded peripheral T cells had an undetermined antigen specificity. Expanded clones belonging to CD8+ T cells outnumbered, on average, those of CD4+.

The repertoire was sequenced with immunoSEQ multiplex PCR; TCRdb's copy has only in-frame clones and lacks some. The table has some 90,000 clones, around 87% seen once. Deletions cut 0 bases from V and 6 bases from J, with 9 bases between. From germline, CDR1 is MNHEY and CDR2 SVGAGI. The CDR3 consists of 14 residues. This clonotype was sampled from an adult with an advanced solid tumor such as melanoma, head and neck, liver or kidney cancer. This chain joins TRBV6-5 and TRBJ2-1, with TRBD2 as a possible D gene (5 bases). The sequencing used CD4+ or CD8+ T cells sorted from blood, collected in a trial of the OX40 agonist ivuxolimab. The CDR3 DNA follows: TGTGCCAGCAGTTACTCGAGGGTAGCCAATGAGCAGTTCTTC. Its protein is CASSYSRVANEQFF.